Listed below are T cell receptor beta chains from one sample, sequenced in a study of response to subunit inactivated influenza vaccine. TCRdb called the RT-PCR reads again in MiXCR, with one record for every CDR3 protein. The sample lists hundreds of thousands of distinct CDR3 sequences; less than 20% were seen once. Sequenced here: PBMCs from blood, sampled approximately 12 days after vaccination. The receptors here all came from a man aged 45 to 65 who received an inactivated influenza vaccine. Both conserved end residues are part of each CDR3. Each record gives: J gene, D gene, V gene, clone size, CDR3 DNA, CDR3 protein. The D gene is left open where the match is weak. Clone size is given for some rows only: seen once, a few or many times, or a class if the clone is expanded.

>TRBJ1-5|NA|TRBV18|few
TGTGCCAGCTCACCAAGGGATCAGCCCCAGCATTTT
CASSPRDQPQHF
>TRBJ2-7|NA|TRBV7-2|NA
TGTGCCAGCAGCTTAGGACAGATCTTTAGCGAGCAGTACTTC
CASSLGQIFSEQYF
>TRBJ2-1|TRBD2|TRBV20-1|few
TGCAGTGCTAGAGTCCCTAGCGGGTTTTACAATGAGCAGTTCTTC
CSARVPSGFYNEQFF
>TRBJ2-2|TRBD2|TRBV5-1|few
TGCGCCAGCAGCTTGGCCGGGACTATCGGCGGGGAGCTGTTTTTT
CASSLAGTIGGELFF
>TRBJ2-1|TRBD1|TRBV12-3/TRBV12-4|NA
TGTGCCAGTCGACAGGGCCTCACCAATGAGCAGTTCTTC
CASRQGLTNEQFF
>TRBJ1-5|NA|TRBV7-2|NA
TGTGCCAGCAGCCTTGGCGGGCACGGGAATCAGCCCCAGCATTTT
CASSLGGHGNQPQHF
>TRBJ2-5|TRBD2|TRBV20-1|few
TGCAGGGGACTAGCGGGGGAGACCCAGTACTTC
CRGLAGETQYF
>TRBJ2-7|NA|TRBV6-4|once
TGTGCCAGCACCAGTTGGGGAACAGGCTCCTACGAGCAGTACTTC
CASTSWGTGSYEQYF
>TRBJ2-1|NA|TRBV6-2/TRBV6-3|few
TGTGCCAGCAGGGGCCAGAACAATGAGCAGTTCTTC
CASRGQNNEQFF
>TRBJ2-7|TRBD1|TRBV20-1|few
TGCAGTGCGTTAACCGCAGGGGGCGCGTCCTACGAGCAGTACTTC
CSALTAGGASYEQYF
>TRBJ1-1|NA|TRBV6-1|few
TGTGCCAGCGTACTCCGGAACACTGAAGCTTTCTTT
CASVLRNTEAFF
>TRBJ2-2|NA|TRBV18|many
TGTGCCAGCTCACCACGTCCATACACCGGGGAGCTGTTTTTT
CASSPRPYTGELFF
>TRBJ2-5|TRBD1|TRBV7-9|NA
TGTGCCAGCAGCTTCCGGACAGGGGTGGCTGTGGAGACCCAGTACTTC
CASSFRTGVAVETQYF
>TRBJ2-3|NA|TRBV9|few
TGTGCCAGCAGCGTAGCTGGCCAGGCCACAGATACGCAGTATTTT
CASSVAGQATDTQYF
>TRBJ2-7|TRBD2|TRBV15|few
TGTGCCACCAGCAGAGAAAGACTAGCGGCGTTGAACGAGCAGTACTTC
CATSRERLAALNEQYF
>TRBJ2-5|NA|TRBV15|NA
TGTGCCACCAACAGAGATCGTGGGCAACAAGAGACCCAGTACTTC
CATNRDRGQQETQYF
>TRBJ2-7|TRBD2|TRBV5-6|few
TGTGCCAGCAGCTTGGGTGGCGGGAGAGTATACGAGCAGTACTTC
CASSLGGGRVYEQYF
>TRBJ2-2|TRBD1|TRBV19|NA
TGTGCCACTTCACGGACAGGGGTCCCCGGGGAGCTGTTTTTT
CATSRTGVPGELFF
>TRBJ1-5|NA|TRBV18|few
TGTGCCACCGCAGAGATTTATAGCAATCAGCCCCAGCATTTT
CATAEIYSNQPQHF
>TRBJ2-5|TRBD2|TRBV5-1|many
TGCGCCAGCAGCTTGCGGGGGGGCCAAGAGACCCAGTACTTC
CASSLRGGQETQYF
>TRBJ1-1|NA|TRBV7-2|NA
TGTGCCAGCAGCTTCGGCGGCAGGGTGAACACTGAAGCTTTCTTT
CASSFGGRVNTEAFF
>TRBJ2-3|NA|TRBV7-9|few
TGTGCCAGCAGCCTCCTCTCGGGGGATACGCAGTATTTT
CASSLLSGDTQYF
>TRBJ2-7|NA|TRBV7-9|NA
TGTGCCAGCAGCCCGACCAACGGCCCCGCGACCTACGAGCAGTACTTC
CASSPTNGPATYEQYF
>TRBJ2-7|TRBD2|TRBV20-1|few
TGCAGTGCTACTTCGGGACTAGCGGCCTACGAGCAGTACTTC
CSATSGLAAYEQYF
>TRBJ2-7|TRBD2|TRBV7-6|NA
TGTGCCAGCAGCCAACAGACTAGCGGGGGGATCTACGAGCAGTACTTC
CASSQQTSGGIYEQYF